One and the same sample provided the 29 T cell receptor beta chains below, sequenced in a study of blood T cell repertoires in COVID-19. TCRdb keeps only in-frame clones here, not all; method: immunoSEQ multiplex PCR. The table lists a few hundred thousand clones, 88% of them singletons. Sequenced input: peripheral blood. These receptor sequences come from a young woman with acute or convalescent COVID-19.

This clone appeared a few times. The V call is TRBV5-1, the J call TRBJ2-7, with TRBD2 matching 11 bases. The V gene end was trimmed by 5 bases and the J gene end by 5 bases; junction bases not matched to a gene: 9. Germline-derived CDR1 and CDR2 are SGHRS and YFSETQ. The CDR3 contains 15 residues. The CDR3 sequence: CASRLSSGRSDEQYF. Written as DNA, the CDR3 is TGCGCCAGCAGGTTGTCTAGCGGGAGGTCCGACGAGCAGTACTTC.

The genes are TRBV7-2 and TRBJ2-3; D uncertain. Trimming removed 0 bases from V and 8 bases from J, with 6 bases in between. CDR1 and CDR2 from the germline V gene are SGHTA and FQGNSA. This CDR3 is 12 amino acids long. In DNA form, the CDR3 reads TGTGCCAGCAGCTTAGCAGGAGCTACGCAGTATTTT. It yields the protein CASSLAGATQYF.

The rearrangement uses TRBV5-5 and TRBJ2-5; D possibly corresponds to TRBD2 (6 bases). This CDR3 spans 13 amino acids. Germline CDR1 reads SGHKS; CDR2 reads YYEKEE (reference sequence). Trimming left V 1 base short and J 5 bases short, with 9 bases between. In nucleotides, the CDR3 is TGTGCCAGCAGCTTGTTAGGGAGGGAGACCCAGTACTTC. Amino acids: CASSLLGRETQYF.

The gene calls are TRBV19 and TRBJ1-5; a possible D gene is TRBD1 (5 bases). Trimming left V 7 bases short and J 6 bases short, with 10 bases between. The CDR3 runs 12 residues. Germline values: CDR1 LNHDA, CDR2 SQIVND (reference sequence). CDR3 sequence reads: CASTGIGQPQHF. The CDR3 coding sequence is TGTGCCAGTACAGGGATTGGTCAGCCCCAGCATTTT.

CDR3 protein: CATRSGTGVQPQHF. In DNA, the CDR3 is TGTGCCACCAGGTCGGGGACAGGGGTTCAGCCCCAGCATTTT. The chain carries TRBV19 and TRBJ1-5; 10 nucleotides agree with TRBD1. Germline V gives CDR1 LNHDA, CDR2 SQIVND (reference sequence). V shed 10 bases, J shed 6 bases, and the junction held 9 bases outside the gene matches. This CDR3 spans 14 amino acids. Variable domain in full (rest from reference TRBV19 and TRBJ1-5): DGGITQSPKYLFRKEGQNVTLSCEQNLNHDAMYWYRQDPGQGLRLIYYSQIVNDFQKGDIAEGYSVSREKKESFPLTVTSAQKNPTAFYLCATRSGTGVQPQHFGDGTRLSIL.

The CDR3 DNA reads as TGTGCCAGCAAGATAGCGGGAGTATACAATGAGCAGTTCTTC. It translates to CASKIAGVYNEQFF. J is TRBJ2-1 and V is TRBV6-5; 9 bases align to TRBD2. The CDR3 runs to 14 residues. Trimming cost V 7 bases and J 4 bases; bases outside gene matches: 5. The germline gives CDR1 MNHEY, CDR2 SVGAGI.

The chain has TRBV19 and TRBJ1-4; possible D gene TRBD1, 6 bases. The CDR3 is 11 residues long. The V gene lost 11 bases and the J gene lost 12 bases, with 16 bases spanning the gap. In germline, CDR1 is LNHDA, CDR2 SQIVND (reference sequence). The CDR3 DNA reads TGTGCCGTCTCGACAGGCCCGCAACTGTTTTTT. It yields the protein CAVSTGPQLFF.

This chain uses TRBV27 with TRBJ2-1; 7 bases fit TRBD2. Germline loops: CDR1 MNHEY, CDR2 SMNVEV (reference sequence). V lost 4 bases, J lost 4 bases, and 7 bases stayed unmatched. The CDR3 consists of 15 residues. The chain's CDR3 is CASSSRGRVYNEQFF. For the CDR3, the DNA is TGTGCCAGCAGTTCTCGAGGGAGGGTTTACAATGAGCAGTTCTTC.

The chain combines TRBV29-1 with TRBJ2-7; tentatively, D is TRBD2 (6 bases). V was clipped by 4 bases and J by 1 base, with 8 bases between them. The germline V gene has CDR1 SQVTM and CDR2 ANQGSEA. The CDR3 sequence is 12 residues long. The CDR3 nucleotides are TGCAGCGTTGGGGGACTTTCCTACGAGCAGTACTTC. It encodes CSVGGLSYEQYF.

This clone was found once. V gene TRBV5-4 combines with J gene TRBJ2-7, with 8 positions matching TRBD1. The V segment lost 0 bases and the J segment 2 bases; nucleotides outside the gene matches: 4. Germline V gene lookup returns CDR1 SGHNT and CDR2 YYREEE (reference sequence). The CDR3 extends over 15 amino acids. CDR3 DNA sequence: TGTGCCAGCAGCTTGGGGTGGACAGGGACCTACGAGCAGTACTTC. Its translation is CASSLGWTGTYEQYF.

This rearrangement joins TRBV11-3 to TRBJ2-7; a weak D match, TRBD2 (5 bases). Trimming left V 1 base short and J 6 bases short, with 7 bases between. Germline assignment: CDR1 SGHNT and CDR2 YENEEA. This CDR3 contains 12 residues. The DNA for the CDR3 is TGTGCCAGCAGCTTAGGCCGGGGCGAGCAGTACTTC. Protein: CASSLGRGEQYF.

The chain carries TRBV19 and TRBJ2-3, with 8 nucleotides matching TRBD1. With 3 bases clipped from V and 4 bases from J, the junction kept 6 bases outside the gene matches. The CDR3 covers 15 residues. CDR1 is LNHDA, CDR2 SQIVND, per germline (reference sequence). DNA for the CDR3: TGTGCCAGTAGTATCGGACAGGGATTCCCAGATACGCAGTATTTT. This codes for CASSIGQGFPDTQYF.

This chain connects TRBV18 to TRBJ1-5; 8 bases fit TRBD1. Germline lookup yields CDR1 KGHSH and CDR2 LQKENI. J lost 7 bases, V lost 6 bases, and 11 bases had no gene match. The CDR3 covers 15 residues. Here the CDR3 reads CASSLEGQGGQPQHF. As DNA, the CDR3 is TGTGCCAGCTCCCTAGAAGGACAGGGCGGACAGCCCCAGCATTTT. Variable domain in full (rest from reference TRBV18 and TRBJ1-5): NAGVMQNPRHLVRRRGQEARLRCSPMKGHSHVYWYRQLPEEGLKFMVYLQKENIIDESGMPKERFSAEFPKEGPSILRIQQVVRGDSAAYFCASSLEGQGGQPQHFGDGTRLSIL.

This clone was observed a few times. V and J are TRBV3-1 (or the pseudogene TRBV3-2) and TRBJ2-1; unclear D gene. Germline CDR1 and CDR2: LGHDT and YNNKEL (reference sequence). Trimming took 1 base from V and 4 from J, leaving 14 bases between them. This CDR3 region has 16 residues. CDR3 in DNA: TGTGCCAGCAGCCAAGGTGCGACTGAACATTACAATGAGCAGTTCTTC. This codes for CASSQGATEHYNEQFF.

The chain links TRBV7-2 to TRBJ2-7; possible D gene TRBD2, 6 bases. Trimming pared 2 bases from V and 3 bases from J, leaving 11 bases between. CDR3 length: 14 residues. Germline loops: CDR1 SGHTA, CDR2 FQGNSA. The DNA of the CDR3 is TGTGCCAGCAGCTTATCGCGGGGAAACTACGAGCAGTACTTC. This codes for CASSLSRGNYEQYF.

The chain carries TRBV27 and TRBJ1-5; a weak D match, TRBD1 (6 bases). The germline gives CDR1 MNHEY, CDR2 SMNVEV (reference sequence). V was shortened by 2 bases and J by 5 bases, with 10 bases between the two germline ends. The CDR3 covers 14 residues. This CDR3 is CASSLTGPHQPQHF. The CDR3 DNA reads as TGTGCCAGCAGTTTAACAGGGCCCCATCAGCCCCAGCATTTT.

The chain carries TRBV13 and TRBJ1-1; tentative D call: TRBD1 (5 bases). The ends were cut back, 5 bases at V and 4 bases at J, with 11 bases in the middle. In germline, CDR1 is PRHDT, CDR2 FYEKMQ (reference sequence). This CDR3 region has 13 residues. The CDR3 reads CASSAGGGTEAFF. The CDR3 nucleotides are TGTGCCAGCAGCGCGGGGGGGGGCACTGAAGCTTTCTTT.

There are many counts of this clone. Here the CDR3 reads CASSADRAYSPLHF. The CDR3 region has the DNA TGTGCCAGCAGCGCAGACAGGGCCTATTCACCCCTCCACTTT. This chain links TRBV9 with TRBJ1-6; TRBD1 aligns across 7 bases. CDR3 size: 14 residues. CDR1 and CDR2 (germline): SGDLS, YYNGEE. Losses at the gene ends were 3 bases for V and 8 bases for J; bases not matched to a gene: 5.

This clone was recorded a few times. The chain combines TRBV11-2 with TRBJ2-7; maybe TRBD1 (6 bases). V lost 2 bases to trimming and J lost 1 base, with 9 bases between them. This CDR3 contains 14 residues. Per germline, CDR1 SGHAT and CDR2 FQNNGV. In DNA form, the CDR3 reads TGTGCCAGCAGCTTACAGGGGTTATCCTACGAGCAGTACTTC. It specifies CASSLQGLSYEQYF. Looking up the rest from reference TRBV11-2 and TRBJ2-7 gives the full variable domain: EAGVAQSPRYKIIEKRQSVAFWCNPISGHATLYWYQQILGQGPKLLIQFQNNGVVDDSQLPKDRFSAERLKGVDSTLKIQPAKLEDSAVYLCASSLQGLSYEQYFGPGTRLTVT.

V usage is TRBV29-1 and J usage is TRBJ2-1; 10 bases align to TRBD1. CDR3 length: 15 residues. The J segment lost 2 bases and the V segment lost 5 bases, leaving 6 bases of the junction unmatched. Germline V gene data show CDR1 as SQVTM and CDR2 as ANQGSEA. The CDR3 here is CSVQGGTGAYNEQFF. In DNA form, the CDR3 reads TGCAGCGTTCAAGGGGGGACAGGGGCCTACAATGAGCAGTTCTTC.

The chain recombines TRBV7-9 with TRBJ2-5; TRBD2 matches at 8 bases. The CDR3 covers 17 residues. Germline V gene sequence: CDR1 SEHNR, CDR2 FQNEAQ (reference sequence). Trimming cost V 5 bases and J 2 bases; bases outside gene matches: 13. Here the CDR3 reads CASSDVMVGTRQETQYF. The CDR3 region has the DNA TGTGCCAGCAGCGATGTTATGGTCGGGACTAGGCAAGAGACCCAGTACTTC.

DNA for the CDR3: TGTGCCAGTAGTATACAGGGTATTCAGCCCCAGCATTTT. It translates to CASSIQGIQPQHF. This chain links TRBV19 with TRBJ1-5; D may be TRBD1 (5 bases). Germline V gene lookup returns CDR1 LNHDA and CDR2 SQIVND (reference sequence). The CDR3 is 13 residues long. The V and J ends lost 2 bases and 6 bases respectively, with 8 bases between them.

The chain links TRBV7-3 to TRBJ1-2, with TRBD1 matching 8 bases. Trimming at V came to 5 bases and at J to 5 bases, leaving 10 bases not matched to a gene. The CDR3 runs 15 residues. Germline-derived CDR1 and CDR2 are SGHTA and FQGTGA. The CDR3 region has the DNA TGTGCCAGCAGCCTACTAGGGCAGGGGGCGTATGGCTACACCTTC. Encoded protein: CASSLLGQGAYGYTF.

The chain combines TRBV10-3 with TRBJ1-5; D might be TRBD1 (6 bases). CDR1 and CDR2 from the germline V gene are ENHRY and SYGVKD. The ends were cut back, 10 bases at V and 7 bases at J, with 17 bases in the middle. The CDR3 extends over 13 amino acids. The CDR3 reads CATRGGAGQPQHF. DNA for the CDR3: TGTGCCACGAGGGGGGGGGCAGGGCAGCCCCAGCATTTT.

The chain couples TRBV29-1 to TRBJ2-6; no clear D. V dropped 6 bases and J dropped 4 bases, with 7 bases sitting between them. This CDR3 spans 12 amino acids. The germline V gene has CDR1 SQVTM and CDR2 ANQGSEA. The CDR3: CSVIEGANVLTF. The DNA of the CDR3 is TGCAGCGTAATAGAGGGGGCCAACGTCCTGACTTTC.

This clone was seen only a few times. The V call is TRBV13, the J call TRBJ1-5, with D hard to call. The CDR3 totals 14 residues. Germline V gene lookup returns CDR1 PRHDT and CDR2 FYEKMQ (reference sequence). V shed 0 bases and J shed 3 bases, with 6 bases lying between them. The CDR3 sequence: CASSLGGFNQPQHF. CDR3 nucleotides: TGTGCCAGCAGCTTAGGCGGGTTCAATCAGCCCCAGCATTTT.

The chain uses TRBV5-4 and TRBJ2-7; TRBD2 aligns across 7 bases. This CDR3 has 14 amino acids. The germline CDR1 and CDR2 sequences are SGHNT and YYREEE (reference sequence). V was pared by 4 bases and J by 2 bases, with 6 bases of the junction left unmatched. CDR3 bases: TGTGCCAGCAGCCCCGGGAGGAGAACCTACGAGCAGTACTTC. Amino acids: CASSPGRRTYEQYF.

CDR3 DNA sequence: TGTGCCAGCAGCCCCGGACAGGGGGTCTACAATGAGCAGTTCTTC. It translates to CASSPGQGVYNEQFF. The rearrangement links TRBV7-2 to TRBJ2-1; 10 nucleotides align to TRBD1. CDR1 and CDR2 from the germline V gene are SGHTA and FQGNSA. V was pared by 5 bases and J by 3 bases, with 4 bases of the junction left unmatched. The CDR3 totals 15 residues.

The chain is built from TRBV2 and TRBJ1-5; D unclear. V dropped 7 bases and J dropped 0 bases, with 13 bases sitting between them. The CDR3 runs to 15 residues. Germline CDR1 and CDR2: SNHLY and FYNNEI. The CDR3 loop is CASTQSRHSNQPQHF. The CDR3 region has the DNA TGTGCCAGCACCCAAAGCCGCCATAGCAATCAGCCCCAGCATTTT.